This T cell receptor beta chain stems from a study of shared T cell receptors in the human thymus. The CDR3 runs to 17 residues. Germline V gives CDR1 SNHLY, CDR2 FYNNEI. V trimming: 7 bases; J trimming: 7 bases; junction bases outside the gene matches: 19. This clone has just one count. Assay used: immunoSEQ multiplex PCR; TCRdb lists only in-frame clones, some missing. This table has about 710,000 clones, over 75% appearing once. These data were also filed under a second study, of human thymus T cells. That publication notes: The thymus tissue came from resections taken during corrective heart surgery.

Sequencing used thymocytes. The TCR comes from a boy younger than two with a congenital heart defect. The chain has TRBV2 and TRBJ1-1; 9 bases are a match to TRBD1. The CDR3 sequence: CASIMVRDRDNTGEAFF. In DNA, the CDR3 is TGTGCCAGCATAATGGTCCGGGACAGGGACAATACTGGTGAAGCTTTCTTT.